This T cell receptor (beta chain) comes out of a study of cytomegalovirus exposure and HLA in healthy donors. PCR used 60 Vbeta primers and 13 Jbeta primers. Measured with immunoSEQ multiplex PCR; TCRdb has only the in-frame clones, and not every one. Its clone listing holds approximately 190,000 clones. The CDR3 consists of 13 residues. The V end was cut by 5 bases, the J end by 2 bases, with 9 bases between. Germline CDR1 and CDR2: SGHVS and FQNEAQ. The sequenced material came from PBMCs. The rearrangement joins TRBV7-8 to TRBJ2-5; tentatively, D is TRBD1 (5 bases). This receptor was taken from a boy aged 5 to 17 in good health and CMV-seronegative. CDR3 nucleotides: TGTGCCAGCAGCCCGACAGAACAAGAGACCCAGTACTTC. Amino acids: CASSPTEQETQYF.